This entry is about one TCR beta chain. Its antigen is undetermined. This entry belongs to a study of cytomegalovirus exposure and HLA in healthy donors. Study-wide results and caveats: Through in vitro validation, three CMV-associated chains were shown to be specific for CMV antigens.

Primers for the PCR totalled 60 Vbeta and 13 Jbeta. Here immunoSEQ multiplex PCR was the method, and the copy in TCRdb shows in-frame clones only, minus some. The top ten clones hold around 11% of a sample with 54,000 or so clones, approximately 52% of them seen once. The CDR3 sequence is 15 residues long. The germline V and J ends were trimmed by 5 bases and 0 bases, with 8 bases remaining between them. Germline V CDR1 and CDR2: MNHEY, SVGAGI. This chain connects TRBV6-5 to TRBJ1-6; maybe TRBD1 (5 bases). The receptor comes from a human donor in good health. The sequencing sample was made of PBMCs. The CDR3 region has the DNA TGTGCCAGCAGTCACAGGCACTCCTATAATTCACCCCTCCACTTT. It translates to CASSHRHSYNSPLHF.